The present TCR beta chain was sequenced within a study of blood T cell repertoires in COVID-19. The CDR3 length is 14 residues. Trimming took off 5 bases at V and 6 bases at J, with 11 bases between the two ends. CDR1 is SGHTA, CDR2 FQGNSA, per germline. The protocol was immunoSEQ multiplex PCR, while the TCRdb copy is restricted to in-frame clones and leaves out a portion. Of 300,000 to 350,000 clones detected, about 91% appear once; the ten largest clones hold about 8.9%. Sequenced material: PBMCs or T cells enriched from blood (not recorded which). This clonotype originated in a young woman who had recovered from COVID-19. This chain links TRBV7-2 with TRBJ1-6, with unresolved D. The CDR3: CASSDRVSNSPLHF. The CDR3 DNA is TGTGCCAGCAGCGACCGGGTTAGTAATTCACCCCTCCACTTT.